Below are 8 T cell receptor beta chains sequenced from a single sample in a study of T cells in Graves' hyperthyroidism and ophthalmopathy. There were TCR beta CDR3 regions amplified from RNA transcripts. HTBI primers drove first-round RT-PCR of the TCR CDR3. TCRdb processed the multiplex PCR reads anew with MiXCR; each CDR3 protein has one entry. Seen here are approximately 610,000 distinct CDR3 sequences, 16% observed once, and the top ten hold around 18%. Sequences were obtained from blood. Receptor source: a woman aged 18-30 years with Graves' hyperthyroidism.

This clonotype has at least ten counts. The V and J genes are TRBV24-1 and TRBJ1-2; D remains ambiguous. The CDR3 has 14 residues. The V end lost 3 bases, the J end lost 3 bases, and 10 bases lay between the germline ends. Germline V gives CDR1 KGHDR, CDR2 SFDVKD. CDR3 in amino acids: CATSDRARDYGYTF. CDR3 DNA: TGTGCCACCAGTGATAGGGCTAGAGACTATGGCTACACCTTC.

This chain connects TRBV5-5 to TRBJ1-1; 8 bases agree with TRBD1. This CDR3 is 14 amino acids long. With 4 bases clipped from V and 6 bases from J, the junction kept 8 bases outside the gene matches. Germline V lookup: CDR1 SGHKS, CDR2 YYEKEE (reference sequence). This CDR3 is CASSEPGTGSEAFF. CDR3 sequence (DNA): TGTGCCAGCAGCGAACCCGGGACAGGATCTGAAGCTTTCTTT.

This clonotype was seen once. For the CDR3, the DNA is TGTGCCAGTATCCTTGGGCAGGGGATAGATACGCAGTATTTT. Its protein product is CASILGQGIDTQYF. V gene TRBV7-9 combines with J gene TRBJ2-3, with D perhaps matching TRBD1 (6 bases). The CDR3 contains 14 residues. The V and J ends lost 9 bases and 5 bases respectively, with 18 bases between them. CDR1 is SEHNR and CDR2 is FQNEAQ in the germline V gene (reference sequence).

This clonotype was seen a few times. This rearrangement joins TRBV19 to TRBJ1-3, with D unclear. Trimming cost V 5 bases and J 0 bases, with 11 bases left between them. Germline-derived CDR1 and CDR2 are LNHDA and SQIVND (reference sequence). The CDR3 covers 15 residues. For the CDR3, the DNA is TGTGCCAGTAGTCCTCAGGCTAGCTCTGGAAACACCATATATTTT. Protein: CASSPQASSGNTIYF.

This clonotype was seen a single time. The chain links TRBV30 to TRBJ2-2, with D uncertain. The germline V and J ends were trimmed by 2 bases and 0 bases, with 10 bases remaining between them. The CDR3 has 15 amino acids. Germline loops: CDR1 GTSNPN, CDR2 SVGIG (reference sequence). The CDR3 reads CAWSSGTANTGELFF. CDR3 bases: TGTGCCTGGAGTTCGGGCACCGCGAACACCGGGGAGCTGTTTTTT.

In its sample, this clonotype was seen many times. The CDR3 loop reads CASSTTGTGVADQPQHF. The CDR3 coding sequence is TGTGCCAGCAGCACCACCGGGACAGGGGTTGCAGATCAGCCCCAGCATTTT. The chain links TRBV7-9 to TRBJ1-5; 10 nucleotides align to TRBD1. CDR3 length equals 17 residues. Germline CDR1 SEHNR, CDR2 FQNEAQ (reference sequence). Losses at the gene ends were 5 bases for V and 5 bases for J; bases not matched to a gene: 12.

This clonotype occurred a few times. A read error may explain this, as a much larger clone is one base away. This chain uses TRBV20-1 with TRBJ2-7; TRBD1 is a possible D gene (6 bases). The germline V gene encodes CDR1 DFQATT and CDR2 SNEGSKA (reference sequence). The CDR3 has 14 residues. This CDR3 is CSAPAAGVNYGQYF. The CDR3 bases are TGCAGTGCGCCAGCAGCAGGGGTAAACTACGGGCAGTACTTC.

This clonotype was counted many times. V and J are TRBV5-1 and TRBJ2-7; no definite D call. Germline V lookup: CDR1 SGHRS, CDR2 YFSETQ. This CDR3 has 13 amino acids. Trimming removed 3 bases at V and 0 bases at J, with 7 bases between. CDR3 protein: CASSSAASYEQYF. The CDR3 DNA reads as TGCGCCAGCAGCTCGGCTGCCTCCTACGAGCAGTACTTC.